This T cell receptor beta chain was identified during a study of identical twins. From the 5' RACE reads, TCRdb called clonotypes with MiXCR, one entry per CDR3 protein. The repertoire has about 520,000 distinct CDR3 sequences, about 20% of them found once; the top ten carry around 0.9%. Healthy Caucasians were all of the donors. With 8 bases removed from V and 4 bases from J, the gap between germline ends came to 14 bases. This CDR3 is built from 13 residues. Germline assignment: CDR1 SNHLY and CDR2 FYNNEI. These records were also assigned to another study, of T cells expressing NK-cell markers. This second study says: CD3+CD56+NKG2C+, CD3+CD56+NKG2C- and CD3+CD56-NKG2C+ T cells, once sorted, supplied the TCR beta repertoires. One of eight sequenced donors was HCMV-seronegative; the other seven were seropositive. Anti-gamma-delta TCR antibody use in several experiments restricted sorting to alpha-beta TCR T cells.

V gene TRBV2 combines with J gene TRBJ1-2; D gene uncertain. The source is a woman aged 18-29 years in good health. Sequences were obtained from CD4+ T cells sorted from blood. The CDR3 reads CASYYTLTYGYTF. CDR3 bases: TGTGCCAGCTATTACACGTTAACCTATGGCTACACCTTC.